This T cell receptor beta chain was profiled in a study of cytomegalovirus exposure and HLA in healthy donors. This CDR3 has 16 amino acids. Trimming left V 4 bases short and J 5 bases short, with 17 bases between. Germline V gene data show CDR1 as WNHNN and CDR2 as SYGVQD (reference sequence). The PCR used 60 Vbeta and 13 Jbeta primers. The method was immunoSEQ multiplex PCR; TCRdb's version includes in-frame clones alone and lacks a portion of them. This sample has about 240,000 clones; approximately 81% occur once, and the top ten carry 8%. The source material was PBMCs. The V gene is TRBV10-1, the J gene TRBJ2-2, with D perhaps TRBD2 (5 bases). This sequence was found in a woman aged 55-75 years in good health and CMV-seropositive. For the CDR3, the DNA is TGCGCCAGCAGTGCCGTCGGGAATCTTGGGACCGGGGAGCTGTTTTTT. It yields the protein CASSAVGNLGTGELFF.